Shown below are 13 T cell receptor beta chains from a single sample sequenced in a study of T cell repertoires in ileal Crohn's disease. Time point meaning: neoterminal ileum biopsy at postoperative endoscopy, about 6 months after surgery. Profiled with immunoSEQ multiplex PCR; TCRdb holds only in-frame clones, not every one. The table shows around 9,900 clones, with 79% occurring only once. Input material: ileal tissue. The origin of the receptors is an adult with Crohn's disease.

The chain links TRBV9 to TRBJ2-7, with 15 bases identical to TRBD2. CDR3 length: 17 residues. CDR1 and CDR2 from the germline V gene are SGDLS and YYNGEE. The junction had 14 bases not matched to a gene; V was cut back by 4 bases and J by 9 bases. The CDR3 here is CASSPGPRTSGRGWQYF. In nucleotides, the CDR3 is TGTGCCAGCAGCCCGGGTCCCCGGACTAGCGGGAGGGGTTGGCAGTACTTC. The full variable domain, its missing parts supplied by reference TRBV9 and TRBJ2-7, is DSGVTQTPKHLITATGQRVTLRCSPRSGDLSVYWYQQSLDQGLQFLIQYYNGEERAKGNILERFSAQQFPDLHSELNLSSLELGDSALYFCASSPGPRTSGRGWQYFGPGTRLTVT.

The chain recombines TRBV6-5 with TRBJ1-1, with unresolved D. CDR3 size: 11 residues. Trimming took off 2 bases at V and 9 bases at J, with 7 bases between the two ends. In germline, CDR1 is MNHEY, CDR2 SVGAGI. This CDR3 reads CASSYRLQAFF. DNA for the CDR3: TGTGCCAGCAGTTACCGGTTACAAGCTTTCTTT.

On this clone: This specimen includes other DNA sequences encoding the same CDR3. CDR3 coding DNA: TGTGCCACCAGCAGAGAGGAGACTAGAGGCTACACCTTC. Its translation is CATSREETRGYTF. The chain joins TRBV15 to TRBJ1-2, with D uncertain. The V end was cut by 0 bases, the J end by 8 bases, with 10 bases between. This CDR3 region has 13 residues. Germline values: CDR1 LNHNV, CDR2 YYDKDF (reference sequence).

The V and J genes are TRBV30 and TRBJ2-1; 8 bases line up with TRBD1. The CDR3 contains 15 residues. The germline gives CDR1 GTSNPN, CDR2 SVGIG (reference sequence). V lost 3 bases, J lost 2 bases, and 6 bases stayed unmatched. CDR3 residues: CAWSPGTGAYNEQFF. The CDR3 DNA follows: TGTGCCTGGAGCCCCGGGACAGGAGCCTACAATGAGCAGTTCTTC.

The J gene is TRBJ2-3, the V gene TRBV6-4, with D possibly TRBD2 on 6 matching bases. The CDR3 is made up of 13 amino acids. The ends were cut back, 5 bases at V and 1 base at J, with 7 bases in the middle. Germline V gene data show CDR1 as MRHNA and CDR2 as SNTAGT. The CDR3: CASSPGGTDTQYF. In DNA, the CDR3 is TGTGCCAGCAGTCCGGGGGGCACAGATACGCAGTATTTT.

This clone was counted between two and nine times. In nucleotides, the CDR3 is TGTGCCACCGCTAGCGGAGCGAACACCGGGGAGCTGTTTTTT. Translation gives CATASGANTGELFF. The rearrangement joins TRBV28 to TRBJ2-2, with 7 bases aligning to TRBD2. The CDR3 is 14 amino acids. CDR1 MDHEN and CDR2 SYDVKM come from the germline V gene. J lost 0 bases, V lost 10 bases, and 5 bases had no gene match.

This sequence joins TRBV2 and TRBJ2-3; 8 bases are shared with TRBD2. Germline V gene data show CDR1 as SNHLY and CDR2 as FYNNEI. The CDR3 extends over 15 amino acids. J was trimmed by 3 bases and V by 6 bases; bases with no gene match: 8. The CDR3 sequence is CASSREIAGTDTQYF. The CDR3 region has the DNA TGTGCCAGCAGCCGCGAGATAGCGGGGACAGATACGCAGTATTTT.

The CDR3 spells CASSPRTGLYGYTF. The CDR3 coding sequence is TGTGCCAGTAGTCCCCGGACAGGCCTCTATGGCTACACCTTC. The V and J genes are TRBV19 and TRBJ1-2; 7 bases map to TRBD1. The germline V gene has CDR1 LNHDA and CDR2 SQIVND (reference sequence). This CDR3 comprises 14 residues. Losses at the gene ends were 5 bases for V and 4 bases for J; bases not matched to a gene: 7.

The table lists this clone with a few counts. The J gene is TRBJ1-1, the V gene TRBV29-1; 7 nucleotides match TRBD1. Germline values: CDR1 SQVTM, CDR2 ANQGSEA. V lost 6 bases and J lost 6; bases outside the gene matches: 13. The CDR3 sequence is 14 residues long. This chain's CDR3 is CSVSKGAGTPEAFF. Written as DNA, the CDR3 is TGCAGCGTCTCAAAGGGGGCCGGGACTCCTGAAGCTTTCTTT.

This chain joins TRBV4-1 and TRBJ1-5, with 7 bases identical to TRBD1. V lost 0 bases, J lost 3 bases, and 2 bases stayed unmatched. In germline, CDR1 is MGHRA, CDR2 YSYEKL. This CDR3 is 15 amino acids long. The CDR3 spells CASSQEGQLNQPQHF. In DNA form, the CDR3 reads TGCGCCAGCAGCCAAGAGGGACAGCTCAATCAGCCCCAGCATTTT.

In this sample, this clone turned up once. The chain uses TRBV4-2 and TRBJ1-3; 11 bases align to TRBD1. V trimming: 3 bases; J trimming: 1 base; junction bases outside the gene matches: 5. The CDR3 has 17 amino acids. Germline CDR1 reads LGHNA; CDR2 reads YNFKEQ. The CDR3 is CASSHPGQGASGNTIYF. The DNA for the CDR3 is TGTGCCAGCAGCCACCCCGGACAGGGGGCTTCTGGAAACACCATATATTTT.

The chain uses TRBV7-9 and TRBJ1-6; no clear D. The CDR3 is 14 residues long. Trimming removed 0 bases at V and 7 bases at J, with 7 bases between. Germline CDR1 and CDR2: SEHNR and FQNEAQ (reference sequence). CDR3 in DNA: TGTGCCAGCAGCTTAGCGCTCGGGAATTCACCCCTCCACTTT. Translating it yields CASSLALGNSPLHF.

The chain links TRBV1 to TRBJ2-5; TRBD1 was called by the table and not checked on the DNA. Judging by the DNA end, TRBJ2-7 fits better; the J call may be wrong. TRBV1 is flagged as a pseudogene. The CDR3 loop spans 13 amino acids. In DNA form, the CDR3 reads TGCACCAGCAGCACCGGGACACCCTACGAGCAGTACTTC. As protein: CTSSTGTPYEQYF.